The 9 T cell receptor beta chains below all came from one sample that was sequenced in a study of blood T cell repertoires in COVID-19. Profiled with immunoSEQ multiplex PCR; TCRdb holds only in-frame clones, not every one. The sample carries 650,000 to 800,000 clones, about 87% recorded once. Sequencing used peripheral blood. These receptors were taken from a woman aged 18-35 years with acute or convalescent COVID-19.

Concerning this clone itself: Other DNA variants within this sample encode the same CDR3. V and J are TRBV7-9 and TRBJ1-2, with TRBD1 as a possible D gene (5 bases). V gave up 6 bases and J gave up 4 bases, with 9 bases separating them. This CDR3 is built from 12 residues. The germline V gene has CDR1 SEHNR and CDR2 FQNEAQ (reference sequence). The CDR3 bases are TGTGCCAGCAGTCCCGACAGCTATGGCTACACCTTC. This sequence encodes CASSPDSYGYTF.

The rearrangement joins TRBV19 to TRBJ1-5; 10 positions agree with TRBD1. The CDR3 has 19 residues. CDR1 is LNHDA, CDR2 SQIVND, per germline (reference sequence). J was trimmed by 5 bases and V by 3 bases; bases with no gene match: 16. In DNA form, the CDR3 reads TGTGCCAGTAGTATTGGGTTCCGGTTCGGGACAGGGGAATATCAGCCCCAGCATTTT. Translation: CASSIGFRFGTGEYQPQHF.

The chain joins TRBV27 to TRBJ1-4, with D perhaps TRBD1 (6 bases). CDR1 MNHEY and CDR2 SMNVEV come from the germline V gene (reference sequence). The CDR3 is 14 amino acids. The V and J ends lost 5 bases and 6 bases respectively, with 13 bases between them. CDR3 coding DNA: TGTGCCAGCAGTGACTTAGGGGGTGATGAAAAACTGTTTTTT. This gives the protein CASSDLGGDEKLFF. Using reference TRBV27 and TRBJ1-4 for the parts outside the CDR3, the full variable domain is EAQVTQNPRYLITVTGKKLTVTCSQNMNHEYMSWYRQDPGLGLRQIYYSMNVEVTDKGDVPEGYKVSRKEKRNFPLILESPSPNQTSLYFCASSDLGGDEKLFFGSGTQLSVL.

The chain has TRBV2 and TRBJ1-6; D gene ambiguous. Deletions cut 8 bases from V and 9 bases from J, with 20 bases between. The V gene's germline CDR1 is SNHLY and CDR2 FYNNEI. This CDR3 spans 15 amino acids. CDR3 nucleotide sequence: TGTGCCAGCGGCCAACCACTCACGGGAGGTTCACCCCTCCACTTT. It encodes CASGQPLTGGSPLHF.

The J gene is TRBJ1-2, the V gene TRBV9; TRBD1 matches 7 bases. This CDR3 is built from 18 residues. Germline CDR1 is SGDLS and CDR2 is YYNGEE. The ends lost 4 bases at V and 2 bases at J; junction bases unmatched: 17. DNA of the CDR3: TGTGCCAGCAGCCTACCTAGGACAGGTCGTCCCTCGAACTATGGCTACACCTTC. The encoded protein is CASSLPRTGRPSNYGYTF.

The rearrangement joins TRBV4-1 to TRBJ1-3; D is undetermined. With 1 base removed from V and 0 bases from J, the gap between germline ends came to 10 bases. The CDR3 length is 16 residues. CDR1 is MGHRA and CDR2 is YSYEKL in the germline V gene. The CDR3 sequence is CASSQVRLTSGNTIYF. The DNA of the CDR3 is TGCGCCAGCAGCCAAGTACGACTCACCTCTGGAAACACCATATATTTT.

The CDR3 region is CTSSHGTGGLYNSPLHF. CDR3 bases: TGCACCAGCAGCCATGGAACAGGGGGGCTCTATAATTCACCCCTCCACTTT. The chain combines TRBV1 with TRBJ1-6; the listed D gene, TRBD1, was not tested against the DNA. TRBV1 counts as a pseudogene. The CDR3 consists of 17 residues.

This chain connects TRBV6-5 to TRBJ2-3; 8 nucleotides match TRBD1. Germline V CDR1 and CDR2: MNHEY, SVGAGI. Trimming cost V 6 bases and J 3 bases; bases outside gene matches: 5. The CDR3 is 14 residues long. The DNA for the CDR3 is TGTGCCAGCAGCGACAGGGGAGGAACAGATACGCAGTATTTT. Translation gives CASSDRGGTDTQYF.

The chain links TRBV6-5 to TRBJ1-2; 8 nucleotides align to TRBD1. CDR3 size: 14 residues. The germline gives CDR1 MNHEY, CDR2 SVGAGI. With V trimmed by 5 bases and J by 3 bases, 5 bases remained unmatched. The CDR3 DNA sequence: TGTGCCAGCAGTCAGGACAGGGCTCACTATGGCTACACCTTC. The encoded protein is CASSQDRAHYGYTF.